This T cell receptor (beta chain) was identified during a study of T cells in tuberculosis (dated 2018 in TCRdb). Broadly, across the study: To characterize T cells specific for the mycobacterial lipid antigen glucose monomycolate (GMM), the study used CD1B tetramers together with high-throughput TCR immunosequencing. The study at large found these results: T cells binding the CD1B-GMM tetramer with low affinity may have been missed by the stringent sort gate.

Trimming removed 4 bases from V and 4 bases from J; the gene matches leave 5 bases unexplained. For CDR1 and CDR2, the germline V gene lists SGDLS and YYNGEE. The CDR3 holds 15 amino acids from the cysteine to the phenylalanine. The retained sequence is limited to the CDR3, 45 bases, with the frame set at the first base. TCR-alpha and TCR-beta chains were sequenced unpaired, so chain pairing information was not available. TCR libraries were generated with the immunoSEQ multiplex PCR assay, using TCR-beta and/or TCR-alpha/delta assays for each sample. Amplified TCR libraries were sequenced on the Illumina high-throughput platform. On the authors' methods: Clustering and dimensionality reduction relied on pairwise TCRdist distances among GMM-specific receptors from T cells that were either sorted ex vivo or expanded in vitro. Sequence motifs defined by gene usage and CDR3 content were checked for enrichment by comparing tetramer-positive and tetramer-negative populations. Drawn from immuneACCESS, this table holds only the in-frame rearrangements with V and J called that TCRdb kept. Clones are partly lost; checked studies trace under half to an unresolved V gene and leave the rest unexplained. V and J calls and clone size follow that table, whereas D and trimming were derived from the DNA. For this sample the table gives 85,000 to 100,000 clones, of which approximately 91% were detected only once. Approximately 1.9% of the sample lies in the top ten.

A word on this clone: No much larger clone exists at a distance of one base, and base qualities are not known.

PBMC were thawed, rested overnight, stained with GMM-loaded CD1B tetramer, a Live/Dead dye and anti-CD3, and then sorted on a FACS Aria II. C32 glucose monomycolate purified from Rhodococcus equi was loaded onto CD1B tetramers. Before cryopreservation, the PBMC used for tetramer sorting had been depleted of CD14-expressing monocytes as part of a separate study. From each donor, 75,000 to 100,000 tetramer-negative cells were sorted and analyzed together with the tetramer-positive cells. GMM-loaded CD1B tetramers were used to sort antigen-specific T cells from a few healthy South African adults. The receptor's source is an adult woman with latent tuberculosis. Specimen: CD1b-GMM tetramer-negative cells sorted from PBMCs. Per the publication, the cell subset or site label means: T cells not binding CD1B-GMM tetramer, sorted from same donor. The chain uses TRBV9 and TRBJ2-5, with 12 junctional bases fitting TRBD2. The CDR3 protein: CASSILAGGGETQYF. In nucleotides, the sequence is TGTGCCAGCAGCATACTAGCGGGGGGTGGAGAGACCCAGTACTTC.